Each of the 30 T cell receptor beta chains below was sequenced from the same sample in a study of blood T cells in healthy people across ages. The use of a sample-barcoded 5' primer and a J-beta primer mix characterized a second PCR of roughly 6 to 11 cycles. TCRdb independently ran MiXCR on the 5' RACE reads; one entry per CDR3 protein. The sample lists some 640,000 distinct CDR3 sequences, approximately 30% occurring once. Sequenced sample: blood. These receptors all come from a woman at least 80 years old in good health.

This clonotype was observed many times. The V and J genes are TRBV28 and TRBJ2-7; 9 bases align to TRBD1. V lost 7 bases to trimming and J lost 6 bases; unmatched junction nucleotides: 13. The CDR3 covers 15 residues. Germline lookup yields CDR1 MDHEN and CDR2 SYDVKM. The CDR3 DNA reads TGTGCCAGCACCCTAGGGGGACAGGGCTTTCCCGAGCAGTACTTC. Translation gives CASTLGGQGFPEQYF.

This clonotype was seen more than once but under ten times. The chain links TRBV5-1 to TRBJ2-1; possible D gene TRBD2, 8 bases. From germline, CDR1 is SGHRS and CDR2 YFSETQ. This CDR3 has 16 amino acids. V lost 10 bases, J lost 4 bases, and 24 bases lay in between. The chain's CDR3 is CAGSRGLAGQYNEQFF. The CDR3, as DNA: TGCGCCGGCTCCCGCGGCTTAGCGGGACAGTACAATGAGCAGTTCTTC.

V is TRBV4-2 and J is TRBJ1-3, with D hard to call. The CDR3 runs 16 residues. CDR1 is LGHNA, CDR2 YNFKEQ, per germline. The germline V and J ends were trimmed by 0 bases and 2 bases, with 11 bases remaining between them. The CDR3 DNA sequence: TGTGCCAGCAGCCAAGATCAGTCGGGAGCTGGAAACACCATATATTTT. Its protein product is CASSQDQSGAGNTIYF.

This clonotype showed up many times. The chain couples TRBV28 to TRBJ1-2; possibly TRBD1 for D (6 bases). Germline values: CDR1 MDHEN, CDR2 SYDVKM. Trimming left V 8 bases short and J 8 bases short, with 12 bases between. The CDR3 loop spans 11 amino acids. The CDR3, as DNA: TGTGCCAGCCTGGTCAGGGGAGGCTACACCTTC. Protein: CASLVRGGYTF.

As regards this clonotype: One base away lies a much larger clone, so this may be a sequencing read error. The V call is TRBV11-2, the J call TRBJ2-5, with D perhaps being TRBD1 or TRBD2 (6 bases each). Trimming pared 5 bases from V and 6 bases from J, leaving 19 bases between. Germline V lookup: CDR1 SGHAT, CDR2 FQNNGV. The CDR3 sequence is 15 residues long. For the CDR3, the DNA is TGTGCCAGCAGCCCAATGGGGGGCGGGTGGCAGACCCAGTACTTC. Translating gives CASSPMGGGWQTQYF.

Ten or more counts support this clonotype. A single base separates this from a much larger clone, so it may be a read error. The V call is TRBV5-1, the J call TRBJ2-7, with TRBD2 matching 13 bases. V gave up 4 bases and J gave up 7 bases; unmatched junction bases: 17. The CDR3 consists of 18 residues. Germline CDR1 is SGHRS and CDR2 is YFSETQ. The CDR3 region is CASSLLGTSGISRGEQYF. The CDR3 DNA reads TGCGCCAGCAGCCTTCTCGGGACTAGCGGGATATCTCGGGGGGAGCAGTACTTC.

The chain recombines TRBV4-1 with TRBJ2-7; TRBD2 agrees at 12 bases. Trimming at V came to 0 bases and at J to 6 bases, leaving 6 bases not matched to a gene. The CDR3 extends over 16 amino acids. The germline V gene has CDR1 MGHRA and CDR2 YSYEKL. CDR3 residues: CASSQESPGLAGEQYF. In DNA form, the CDR3 reads TGCGCCAGCAGCCAAGAAAGCCCGGGACTAGCGGGCGAGCAGTACTTC.

The rearrangement uses TRBV6-2 or TRBV6-3 and TRBJ1-1; 7 bases align to TRBD1. There are 16 residues in the CDR3. In germline, CDR1 is MNHEY, CDR2 SVGEGT. Germline trimming cut 2 bases from V and 0 bases from J; bases unmatched to any gene: 6. The CDR3 sequence: CASSYLPTGVNTEAFF. Here the CDR3 DNA reads TGTGCCAGCAGTTACCTCCCCACAGGGGTGAACACTGAAGCTTTCTTT.

V gene TRBV10-3 combines with J gene TRBJ1-3; tentative D call: TRBD1 (6 bases). From germline, CDR1 is ENHRY and CDR2 SYGVKD. The CDR3 totals 15 residues. V lost 6 bases, J lost 0 bases, and 12 bases lay in between. As DNA, the CDR3 is TGTGCCATCAGGGCAACAGGGATCTCTGGAAACACCATATATTTT. Translation: CAIRATGISGNTIYF.

This chain uses TRBV6-5 with TRBJ2-7; D is perhaps TRBD1 (5 bases). Germline assignment: CDR1 MNHEY and CDR2 SVGAGI. This CDR3 has 13 amino acids. Between the trimmed V and J ends, which lost 8 bases and 2 bases, there was a span of 13 bases. CDR3 sequence (DNA): TGTGCCAGCGGGGCTGAAACCACCTACGAGCAGTACTTC. This sequence encodes CASGAETTYEQYF.

Remarks on this clonotype: A much larger clonotype is one base distant, so this may be a read error. This chain joins TRBV20-1 and TRBJ2-1; 8 nucleotides line up with TRBD2. V shed 3 bases and J 6 bases; nucleotides not matched to a gene: 10. The CDR3 totals 15 residues. Germline V lookup: CDR1 DFQATT, CDR2 SNEGSKA (reference sequence). In DNA, the CDR3 is TGCAGTGCTAGCTCCCTGGGCGGGGGGCCCAATGAGCAGTTCTTC. It specifies CSASSLGGGPNEQFF.

This chain joins TRBV3-1 and TRBJ2-7; perhaps TRBD2 as D (6 bases). The germline gives CDR1 LGHDT, CDR2 YNNKEL (reference sequence). V lost 4 bases and J 5 bases, leaving 12 bases between the germline ends. The CDR3 is made up of 13 amino acids. The CDR3 here is CASSLLARDEQYF. The DNA of the CDR3 is TGTGCCAGCAGCCTCCTAGCGAGGGACGAGCAGTACTTC.

The sample holds many counts of this clonotype. The genes are TRBV7-2 and TRBJ2-1; 7 positions match TRBD2. With V trimmed by 6 bases and J by 0 bases, 5 bases remained unmatched. This CDR3 region has 15 residues. Germline V gene sequence: CDR1 SGHTA, CDR2 FQGNSA. The CDR3 coding sequence is TGTGCCAGCAGATTTAAGCGGGGCTCCTACAATGAGCAGTTCTTC. It codes for CASRFKRGSYNEQFF.

This chain joins TRBV20-1 and TRBJ2-3, with 15 bases identical to TRBD2. V lost 7 bases, J lost 4 bases, and 15 bases stayed unmatched. CDR3 length: 18 amino acids. Germline V gene lookup returns CDR1 DFQATT and CDR2 SNEGSKA (reference sequence). DNA of the CDR3: TGCAGTGTTTCGGGTGGACTAGCGGGGGGGGACTCCGCAGATACGCAGTATTTT. This translates into CSVSGGLAGGDSADTQYF.

A few counts support this clonotype. Relative to the germline gene, one junction end is altered; a read error may explain this. Here the CDR3 DNA reads TGTGCCAGCGGGGGACAGGGGGGTGAAAAACGGTTTTTT. Translated, it gives CASGGQGGEKRFF. The chain uses TRBV12-3 or TRBV12-4 and TRBJ1-4; 11 bases match TRBD1. This CDR3 region has 13 residues.

There are many counts of this clonotype. The gene calls are TRBV7-2 and TRBJ2-5; D is perhaps TRBD2 (5 bases). CDR3 size: 15 residues. Germline CDR1 is SGHTA and CDR2 is FQGNSA. V gave up 2 bases and J gave up 1 base, with 11 bases separating them. The DNA for the CDR3 is TGTGCCAGCAGCTTAAGTGCTAGCCGCCAAGAGACCCAGTACTTC. Amino acids: CASSLSASRQETQYF. The variable domain in full, completed from reference TRBV7-2 and TRBJ2-5, reads GAGVSQSPSNKVTEKGKDVELRCDPISGHTALYWYRQSLGQGLEFLIYFQGNSAPDKSGLPSDRFSAERTGGSVSTLTIQRTQQEDSAVYLCASSLSASRQETQYFGPGTRLLVL.

This clonotype was seen many times. The rearrangement joins TRBV7-2 to TRBJ2-3; D is possibly TRBD2 (6 bases). CDR1 and CDR2 from the germline V gene are SGHTA and FQGNSA. Trimming pared 5 bases from V and 3 bases from J, leaving 18 bases between. The CDR3 totals 16 residues. CDR3 coding DNA: TGTGCCAGCAGCCCACCGCGGGGCGATCGAACAGATACGCAGTATTTT. Amino acid sequence: CASSPPRGDRTDTQYF.

This chain joins TRBV7-3 and TRBJ2-5; 9 positions match TRBD2. After removal of 5 bases from V and 11 bases from J, the junction contained 27 bases not matched to a gene. Per germline, CDR1 SGHTA and CDR2 FQGTGA. CDR3 length: 19 residues. CDR3 nucleotide sequence: TGTGCCAGCAGCCGATTTCGGTTCAGGGCCCTAGCGGGGTTGGGTGAGCAGTACTTC. As protein: CASSRFRFRALAGLGEQYF. The full variable domain, rest sourced from reference TRBV7-3 and TRBJ2-5, is GAGVSQTPSNKVTEKGKYVELRCDPISGHTALYWYRQSLGQGPEFLIYFQGTGAADDSGLPNDRFFAVRPEGSVSTLKIQRTERGDSAVYLCASSRFRFRALAGLGEQYFGPGTRLLVL.

V is TRBV25-1 and J is TRBJ2-7, with D possibly matching TRBD1 (5 bases). V shed 6 bases and J shed 4 bases, with 7 bases lying between them. The germline V gene has CDR1 MGHDK and CDR2 SYGVNS. The CDR3 consists of 11 residues. The CDR3 DNA reads as TGTGCCAGCAGCAGGGTTTACGAGCAGTACTTC. This gives the protein CASSRVYEQYF.

At least ten counts were recorded for this clonotype. The rearrangement uses TRBV20-1 and TRBJ2-1; 8 bases match TRBD2. The trim removed 6 bases at V and 4 bases at J, leaving 8 bases unmatched. Looked up from germline, CDR1 is DFQATT and CDR2 is SNEGSKA (reference sequence). There are 14 residues in the CDR3. The CDR3 loop is CSAERIAGYNEQFF. The CDR3 nucleotides are TGCAGTGCGGAACGAATAGCGGGATACAATGAGCAGTTCTTC.

This clonotype occurred a few times. The chain links TRBV5-4 to TRBJ2-7, with D unclear. Trimming shortened V by 3 bases and J by 7 bases, and 14 bases separated the two germline ends. The CDR3 length is 13 residues. Germline V gene lookup returns CDR1 SGHNT and CDR2 YYREEE (reference sequence). CDR3 DNA: TGTGCCAGCAGCTCGGCCCCGTACAATGAGCAGTACTTC. Translation: CASSSAPYNEQYF. The complete variable domain, with remaining parts taken from reference TRBV5-4 and TRBJ2-7, reads ETGVTQSPTHLIKTRGQQVTLRCSSQSGHNTVSWYQQALGQGPQFIFQYYREEENGRGNFPPRFSGLQFPNYSSELNVNALELDDSALYLCASSSAPYNEQYFGPGTRLTVT.

This clonotype was observed many times. This chain uses TRBV5-1 with TRBJ2-7; 9 nucleotides line up with TRBD2. The CDR3 extends over 14 amino acids. Germline lookup yields CDR1 SGHRS and CDR2 YFSETQ. Germline trimming cut 2 bases from V and 5 bases from J; bases unmatched to any gene: 5. The chain's CDR3 is CASSFSGGVHEQYF. CDR3 coding DNA: TGCGCCAGCAGCTTTAGCGGGGGAGTCCACGAGCAGTACTTC.

This clonotype was counted ten times or more. The V call is TRBV7-8, the J call TRBJ2-7; 8 nucleotides agree with TRBD2. The CDR3 has 15 residues. The V and J ends lost 2 bases and 0 bases, in that order; junction bases with no gene match: 3. The germline gives CDR1 SGHVS, CDR2 FQNEAQ. The CDR3 DNA follows: TGTGCCAGCAGCTTAACTAGCGGTAGCTCCTACGAGCAGTACTTC. This codes for CASSLTSGSSYEQYF.

The chain employs TRBV10-3 and TRBJ2-2; TRBD1 matches at 7 bases. V was pared by 11 bases and J by 2 bases, with 11 bases of the junction left unmatched. Germline lookup yields CDR1 ENHRY and CDR2 SYGVKD. The CDR3 length is 15 residues. The CDR3 DNA reads TGTGCCGTACAATCAGGGGGAGTCAACACCGGGGAGCTGTTTTTT. It specifies CAVQSGGVNTGELFF.

Of note for this clonotype: One junction end does not reproduce the germline sequence, and a read error may be involved. The V gene is TRBV5-1, the J gene TRBJ2-2; a possible D gene is TRBD2 (5 bases). The CDR3 loop spans 14 amino acids. Per germline, CDR1 SGHRS and CDR2 YFSETQ. DNA for the CDR3: TGCGCCAGCAGCTTGGTTGTTGACACCGGGGAGCGGTTTTTT. It translates to CASSLVVDTGERFF.

This clonotype was counted a few times. The chain carries TRBV7-9 and TRBJ2-5, with a tentative D call TRBD2 (6 bases). Germline V gene lookup returns CDR1 SEHNR and CDR2 FQNEAQ (reference sequence). V shed 1 base and J shed 11 bases, with 17 bases lying between them. The length of the CDR3 is 14 residues. CDR3 sequence: CASSLDPRRDEQYF. In DNA form, the CDR3 reads TGTGCCAGCAGCTTAGATCCCCGGAGGGATGAGCAGTACTTC.

This clonotype was detected many times. The chain employs TRBV5-1 and TRBJ2-1; D uncertain. V lost 4 bases to trimming and J lost 0 bases, with 17 bases between them. Germline CDR1 reads SGHRS; CDR2 reads YFSETQ. CDR3 length: 17 amino acids. In DNA, the CDR3 is TGCGCCAGCAGCCTAACGCCGGGCCCTAGCTCCTACAATGAGCAGTTCTTC. Protein sequence: CASSLTPGPSSYNEQFF.

Many counts were recorded for this clonotype. The chain couples TRBV7-3 to TRBJ2-5, with 8 positions matching TRBD1. The V and J ends lost 2 bases and 4 bases, in that order; junction bases with no gene match: 3. In germline, CDR1 is SGHTA, CDR2 FQGTGA. This CDR3 has 14 residues. Here the CDR3 DNA reads TGTGCCAGCAGCTTACCCGGGACAGGAGAGACCCAGTACTTC. As protein: CASSLPGTGETQYF.

In the case of this clonotype: Possible read error: a much larger clone is one base away. V is TRBV9 and J is TRBJ2-1; 8 nucleotides match TRBD2. CDR1 and CDR2 from the germline V gene are SGDLS and YYNGEE. The trim removed 4 bases at V and 9 bases at J, leaving 12 bases unmatched. This CDR3 has 15 amino acids. Written as DNA, the CDR3 is TGTGCCAGCAGCCTCGGGGGGGCCTTTCGAGGTGAGCAGTTCTTC. Its protein product is CASSLGGAFRGEQFF.

This chain uses TRBV29-1 with TRBJ1-1; D possibly corresponds to TRBD1 (6 bases). V shed 7 bases and J shed 6 bases, with 15 bases lying between them. This CDR3 has 12 amino acids. In germline, CDR1 is SQVTM, CDR2 ANQGSEA. The CDR3 nucleotides read TGCAGCGACAACGGACAGTACGCTGAAGCTTTCTTT. Encoded protein: CSDNGQYAEAFF.